Below, 14 T cell receptor beta chains from the same sample are listed, as sequenced in a study of regulatory T cells in long-lasting Graves disease. Time point meaning: newly diagnosed GD, antithyroid drugs for less than 3 months. Scientists built the TCR library using RNA that was extracted from PBMCs. Combining iRepertoire HTBI primers with Arm-PCR of CDR3 regions, the authors built TCR beta libraries. TCRdb processed the multiplex PCR reads anew with MiXCR; each CDR3 protein has one entry. The repertoire holds about 430,000 distinct CDR3 sequences, around 16% seen once, with around 7.6% in the top ten. These data also featured in a second study, about T cells in Graves' hyperthyroidism and ophthalmopathy.

Sequencing was performed on peripheral blood mononuclear cells (PBMCs), taken at new diagnosis, from a patient treated with antithyroid drugs. The source of these receptors is a woman between 40 and 55 years old with Graves disease.

This clonotype has a single count. The V and J genes are TRBV4-1 and TRBJ2-5; 10 bases are a match to TRBD2. The J call may be wrong; the DNA end is better matched by TRBJ2-1. This CDR3 has 16 amino acids. The germline V gene has CDR1 MGHRA and CDR2 YSYEKL. The CDR3 DNA follows: TGCGCCAGCAGCCAAGTTAGCGGGAGGTTCACGGATGAGCAGTTCTTC. This encodes CASSQVSGRFTDEQFF.

This sequence joins TRBV25-1 and TRBJ1-6; 9 bases map to TRBD1. Germline trimming cut 4 bases from V and 7 bases from J; bases unmatched to any gene: 8. The CDR3 contains 16 residues. Germline V gene data show CDR1 as MGHDK and CDR2 as SYGVNS. CDR3 region: CASSARTGAGNSPLHF. In nucleotides, the CDR3 is TGTGCCAGCAGTGCTCGGACAGGGGCGGGGAATTCACCCCTCCACTTT.

This clonotype showed up just a few times. The chain carries TRBV29-1 and TRBJ1-2; tentatively, D is TRBD1 (5 bases). Trimming took 0 bases from V and 0 from J, leaving 17 bases between them. In germline, CDR1 is SQVTM, CDR2 ANQGSEA. This CDR3 region has 17 residues. CDR3: CSVEDRVRALSNYGYTF. The DNA for the CDR3 is TGCAGCGTTGAAGATCGGGTCAGGGCCCTTTCTAACTATGGCTACACCTTC.

This clonotype occurred a few times. The V and J genes are TRBV11-2 and TRBJ1-2, with no clear D. V was clipped by 3 bases and J by 4 bases, with 9 bases between them. The CDR3 is made up of 13 amino acids. Germline-derived CDR1 and CDR2 are SGHAT and FQNNGV. The CDR3 bases are TGTGCCAGCAGCTTTGATAGGGTCTATGGCTACACCTTC. Residues: CASSFDRVYGYTF.

The chain recombines TRBV2 with TRBJ1-1; D possibly corresponds to TRBD1 (5 bases). Germline V gene lookup returns CDR1 SNHLY and CDR2 FYNNEI. V was cut by 2 bases and J by 7 bases, with 11 bases left in between. The CDR3 is 13 residues long. The CDR3 DNA follows: TGTGCCAGCAGTGAATCGGGGGGATATGAAGCTTTCTTT. Its protein product is CASSESGGYEAFF. The complete variable domain, with remaining parts taken from reference TRBV2 and TRBJ1-1, reads EPEVTQTPSHQVTQMGQEVILRCVPISNHLYFYWYRQILGQKVEFLVSFYNNEISEKSEIFDDQFSVERPDGSNFTLKIRSTKLEDSAMYFCASSESGGYEAFFGQGTRLTVV.

This clonotype was picked up a small number of times. The chain uses TRBV9 and TRBJ2-3, with 8 bases that match TRBD1. Trimming cost V 0 bases and J 3 bases; bases outside gene matches: 3. Germline lookup yields CDR1 SGDLS and CDR2 YYNGEE. The CDR3 runs 15 residues. The CDR3 sequence is CASSVEQGVTDTQYF. The CDR3, as DNA: TGTGCCAGCAGCGTAGAACAGGGGGTAACAGATACGCAGTATTTT.

In regard to this clonotype: A single base separates this from a much larger clone, so it may be a read error. V is TRBV6-9 and J is TRBJ2-1; 12 bases match TRBD2. V lost 3 bases, J lost 1 base, and 13 bases stayed unmatched. There are 20 residues in the CDR3. Germline V gene lookup returns CDR1 MNHGY and CDR2 SVAAGI. CDR3 nucleotides: TGTGCCAGCAGTTACAAACCCCTAGCGGGAGGGCCCAAGTCCTACAATGAGCAGTTCTTC. It yields the protein CASSYKPLAGGPKSYNEQFF.

As DNA, the CDR3 is TGCAGTGCTAGAGAAACCGGGACAGGGAACGAGCAGTACTTC. Its protein product is CSARETGTGNEQYF. The rearrangement joins TRBV20-1 to TRBJ2-7; 9 bases are shared with TRBD1. This CDR3 contains 14 residues. Trimming at V came to 0 bases and at J to 5 bases, leaving 5 bases not matched to a gene. The V gene's germline CDR1 is DFQATT and CDR2 SNEGSKA (reference sequence).

This clonotype was detected many times. The chain is built from TRBV10-2 and TRBJ1-6, with D perhaps TRBD1 (5 bases). Per the germline V gene, CDR1 is WSHSY and CDR2 is SAAADI. CDR3 length equals 14 residues. V lost 4 bases to trimming and J lost 10 bases, with 14 bases between them. This chain's CDR3 is CASSGRGAGSPLHF. Written as DNA, the CDR3 is TGCGCCAGCAGTGGGAGGGGCGCGGGCTCACCCCTCCACTTT.

The chain links TRBV20-1 to TRBJ2-1, with TRBD2 matching 15 bases. The V gene's germline CDR1 is DFQATT and CDR2 SNEGSKA (reference sequence). The CDR3 is 15 residues long. V trimming: 6 bases; J trimming: 10 bases; junction bases outside the gene matches: 10. CDR3 nucleotides: TGCAGTGCAACCGGGACTAGCGGGAGGCGAGGGGAGCAGTTCTTC. The encoded protein is CSATGTSGRRGEQFF.

This clonotype was seen ten or more times. The CDR3 protein is CASSGASGYQETQYF. The CDR3 DNA is TGTGCCAGCAGTGGGGCTAGCGGGTACCAAGAGACCCAGTACTTC. The chain joins TRBV2 to TRBJ2-5; TRBD2 aligns across 8 bases. This CDR3 is 15 amino acids long. The ends lost 4 bases at V and 0 bases at J; junction bases unmatched: 4. Germline V CDR1 and CDR2: SNHLY, FYNNEI.

The table lists this clonotype with a few counts. V usage is TRBV7-8 and J usage is TRBJ2-7, with 11 bases lining up with TRBD2. The junction had 9 bases not matched to a gene; V was cut back by 4 bases and J by 1 base. This CDR3 comprises 17 residues. CDR1 and CDR2 from the germline V gene are SGHVS and FQNEAQ. CDR3 sequence: CASSSNIGTSGSYEQYF. In nucleotides, the CDR3 is TGTGCCAGCAGCTCCAATATAGGGACTAGCGGATCCTACGAGCAGTACTTC.

This clonotype was seen at least ten times. The chain uses TRBV27 and TRBJ2-7; TRBD1 matches at 7 bases. Germline CDR1 reads MNHEY; CDR2 reads SMNVEV (reference sequence). CDR3 size: 15 residues. V shed 3 bases, J shed 4 bases, and the junction held 9 bases outside the gene matches. The DNA of the CDR3 is TGTGCCAGCAGTTTGGGTTTGGGCAGGGGGTACGAGCAGTACTTC. Encoded protein: CASSLGLGRGYEQYF.

With respect to this clonotype: One end of the junction varies from germline; a read error may be responsible. The chain is built from TRBV11-1 and TRBJ2-2, with no clear D. Germline V CDR1 and CDR2: SGHAT, FQDESV (reference sequence). This CDR3 comprises 16 residues. The CDR3 sequence: CASSQESRTNTGELFF. In nucleotides, the CDR3 is TGCGCCAGCAGCCAAGAATCCAGGACCAACACCGGGGAGCTGTTTTTT.